The clone carrying this TCR beta chain was picked up one time. Its target is not known. Time point defined: pre-treatment baseline. Prior systemic cancer therapy, immunosuppressant use and other active malignancies excluded patients. V shed 3 bases and J shed 4 bases, with 20 bases lying between them. From germline, CDR1 is KGHSH and CDR2 LQKENI. CDR3 length: 17 amino acids. The entry originates in a study of blood T cell dynamics during melanoma immunotherapy. Broader study findings: At W3, later disease-control patients showed bifurcated PBMC repertoire changes, unlike progressors. It remained unknown if the driving T cell clones were melanoma-specific.

Assay: immunoSEQ multiplex PCR; the TCRdb copy retains only in-frame clones and omits some. The table includes approximately 11,000 clones, roughly 80% detected once. The sequencing here drew on blood, taken from a patient treated with checkpoint blockade. The chain links TRBV18 to TRBJ2-3; tentative D call: TRBD1 (5 bases). The TCR was taken from a human donor with melanoma. The CDR3 reads CASSPAGQGSGADTQYF. CDR3 bases: TGTGCCAGCTCACCGGCCGGACAAGGGTCCGGCGCAGATACGCAGTATTTT.